This T cell receptor beta chain was recorded in a study of neurological immune-mediated disorders. Time point indicated: longitudinal time-point 3. The unsorted libraries originated from 2 million PBMCs kept at -80 C. Study-wide findings and caveats: HTLV-1-associated myelopathy had the most TCR clonal expansion, while multiple sclerosis had the least, a level that fell below healthy controls. For the multiple sclerosis repertoire cluster, an association with any clinical or MRI feature was absent. When repertoires were grouped phylogenetically, those of 18 of 34 multiple sclerosis patients fell into one related-CDR3 cluster, a possible signature.

This clonotype occurred many times. Its antigen is unknown. Via MiXCR, TCRdb re-called the 5' RACE reads, giving one row per CDR3 protein. The sample consists of approximately 89,000 distinct CDR3 sequences, about 4.3% of them appearing once. This clonotype originated in a woman in her sixties or seventies with multiple sclerosis. What was sequenced was PBMCs.

The CDR3 nucleotides read TGCGCCAGCAGCCAACCAACCCGGTCGAGGAACACTGAAGCTTTCTTT. Translating gives CASSQPTRSRNTEAFF. The gene calls are TRBV4-1 and TRBJ1-1; D is uncertain. The V end was cut by 2 bases, the J end by 1 base, with 14 bases between. This CDR3 region has 16 residues. In germline, CDR1 is MGHRA, CDR2 YSYEKL.